A selection of T cell receptor beta chains follows, all from one sample in a study of early T cells in non-severe SARS-CoV-2 infection. One entry per CDR3 protein, called by TCRdb with MiXCR from the 5' RACE reads. In the table there are about 79,000 distinct CDR3 sequences, 11% of which are singletons. The sequencing sample was made of whole blood. These receptors came from an adult who was a healthcare worker with PCR-confirmed SARS-CoV-2 infection or an uninfected control (not recorded which). The CDR3 runs from the conserved cysteine through the conserved F or W. The D gene is left open where the match is weak. Part of the rows lack a size; the others show once, few, many or a class for expanded clones.

CDR3,DNA,V,size,D,J
CASSSQGPNTGELFF,TGTGCCAGCAGCTCCCAAGGACCGAACACCGGGGAGCTGTTTTTT,TRBV11-3,few,-,TRBJ2-2
CASSLPSGGPSSYEQYF,TGTGCCAGCAGCTTGCCTAGCGGGGGGCCGAGCTCCTACGAGCAGTACTTC,TRBV5-6,many,TRBD2,TRBJ2-7
CASSLGVGLNTEAFF,TGTGCCAGCAGCTTAGGAGTAGGGCTGAACACTGAAGCTTTCTTT,TRBV7-6,-,-,TRBJ1-1
CASSSVPVAAWDEQYF,TGCGCCAGCAGCTCTGTCCCGGTGGCAGCGTGGGACGAGCAGTACTTC,TRBV5-1,many,-,TRBJ2-7
CASSPGGAGLRPETQYF,TGTGCCAGCAGCCCGGGAGGGGCCGGGTTACGACCAGAGACCCAGTACTTC,TRBV5-4,few,TRBD2,TRBJ2-5
CASSLVRQGGTEQYF,TGTGCCAGCAGCTTAGTAAGACAGGGGGGCACCGAGCAGTACTTC,TRBV7-9,many,TRBD1,TRBJ2-7
CASSSRWDTQYF,TGTGCCAGCAGCTCGAGATGGGATACGCAGTATTTT,TRBV9,few,-,TRBJ2-3
CASSLEGGTSATANEKLFF,TGTGCCAGCAGCTTAGAGGGCGGGACGTCAGCGACGGCTAATGAAAAACTGTTTTTT,TRBV7-9,-,-,TRBJ1-4
CASSRGGDSYEQYF,TGTGCCAGCAGCAGGGGCGGGGACTCCTACGAGCAGTACTTC,TRBV5-4,-,-,TRBJ2-7
CSGALAGGVKQYF,TGCAGCGGCGCGCTAGCGGGGGGGGTTAAGCAGTACTTC,TRBV29-1,few,TRBD2,TRBJ2-7
CASRILGGTYNEQFF,TGTGCCAGCAGGATCCTAGGGGGGACCTACAATGAGCAGTTCTTC,TRBV2,-,-,TRBJ2-1
CSAGPGQTYEQYF,TGCAGCGCCGGGCCCGGACAGACCTACGAGCAGTACTTC,TRBV29-1,few,-,TRBJ2-7
CASTSGIFTDTQYF,TGTGCCAGCACTTCAGGGATTTTCACAGATACGCAGTATTTT,TRBV6-5,many,-,TRBJ2-3
CASSPILVEQYF,TGTGCCAGCAGCCCTATATTGGTCGAGCAGTACTTC,TRBV7-9,many,-,TRBJ2-7
CASSYGGVSPMNTEAFF,TGTGCCAGCAGTTACGGGGGGGTGAGCCCAATGAACACTGAAGCTTTCTTT,TRBV6-5,-,-,TRBJ1-1
CASSLAPDRGYEQYF,TGTGCCAGCAGCTTAGCACCCGACAGGGGGTACGAGCAGTACTTC,TRBV7-6,few,TRBD1,TRBJ2-7
CASSLDREGYTF,TGTGCCAGCAGCTTAGACAGGGAAGGCTACACCTTC,TRBV7-2,few,-,TRBJ1-2
CASSWGGPATQYF,TGTGCCAGCAGCTGGGGGGGGCCGGCCACGCAGTATTTT,TRBV11-2,many,-,TRBJ2-3
CASSPGQANTGELFF,TGTGCCAGCTCACCGGGACAGGCGAACACCGGGGAGCTGTTTTTT,TRBV18,many,TRBD1,TRBJ2-2
CASRINVAGEGYTF,TGTGCCAGCAGGATTAATGTGGCAGGGGAAGGCTACACCTTC,TRBV6-5,many,-,TRBJ1-2
CASSLTPGEAFF,TGTGCCAGCAGTTTAACGCCGGGTGAAGCTTTCTTT,TRBV7-2,-,-,TRBJ1-1
CATSDNTGASYNEQFF,TGTGCCACCAGTGACAATACAGGGGCTTCCTACAATGAGCAGTTCTTC,TRBV24-1,many,TRBD1,TRBJ2-1
CASSTGEDTQYF,TGTGCCAGCAGCACAGGGGAAGATACGCAGTATTTT,TRBV12-3/TRBV12-4,-,TRBD1,TRBJ2-3
CASSRTGGAVNTEAFF,TGTGCCAGCAGTCGCACAGGGGGCGCGGTGAACACTGAAGCTTTCTTT,TRBV6-6,many,TRBD1,TRBJ1-1
CAWSGGGAYNSPLHF,TGTGCCTGGAGTGGGGGGGGCGCCTATAATTCACCCCTCCACTTT,TRBV30,many,-,TRBJ1-6
CASSYRDRGIGRTNEKLFF,TGTGCCAGCAGTTATCGGGACAGGGGAATAGGGAGGACTAATGAAAAACTGTTTTTT,TRBV12-3/TRBV12-4,many,TRBD1,TRBJ1-4
CSAEAFLSSYNEQFF,TGCAGCGCCGAGGCATTCTTGAGCTCCTACAATGAGCAGTTCTTC,TRBV29-1,many,-,TRBJ2-1
CASSRGVRGANVLTF,TGTGCCAGCAGCCGGGGTGTTCGTGGGGCCAACGTCCTGACTTTC,TRBV6-2/TRBV6-3,many,-,TRBJ2-6
CASSLGPGGNEKLFF,TGCGCCAGCAGCTTGGGTCCAGGGGGCAACGAAAAACTGTTTTTT,TRBV5-1,few,TRBD1,TRBJ1-4
CASSEGTNRKLFF,TGTGCCAGCAGTGAAGGGACAAATAGAAAACTGTTTTTT,TRBV25-1,-,-,TRBJ1-4
CASSRANTSGGRIDQPQHF,TGTGCCAGCAGCCGCGCCAACACATCAGGGGGGCGGATCGATCAGCCCCAGCATTTT,TRBV21-1,-,-,TRBJ1-5
CASSYSPVVRGSNQPQHF,TGTGCCAGCAGTTACTCTCCTGTGGTCCGGGGGAGCAATCAGCCCCAGCATTTT,TRBV6-2/TRBV6-3,many,-,TRBJ1-5
CAWSVDSKAPQHF,TGTGCCTGGAGTGTAGACAGCAAGGCACCCCAGCATTTT,TRBV30,many,-,TRBJ1-5
CASSQFFQGGNQPQHF,TGTGCCAGCAGCCAATTTTTCCAGGGGGGCAATCAGCCCCAGCATTTT,TRBV3-1,many,TRBD1,TRBJ1-5
CASSDYGYTF,TGTGCCAGCAGTGACTATGGCTACACCTTC,TRBV6-2/TRBV6-3,many,-,TRBJ1-2
CASSLVPGVEELFF,TGCGCCAGCAGCTTGGTCCCCGGGGTCGAGGAGCTGTTTTTT,TRBV5-1,few,-,TRBJ2-2
CASRNGQGSYNEQFF,TGTGCCAGCAGAAACGGTCAGGGATCCTACAATGAGCAGTTCTTC,TRBV6-5,few,-,TRBJ2-1
CASSEFRTGISDTQYF,TGCGCCAGCAGTGAGTTCCGGACAGGGATATCAGATACGCAGTATTTT,TRBV10-1,many,TRBD1,TRBJ2-3
CASSLRETGELFF,TGTGCCAGCAGCTTACGGGAGACCGGGGAGCTGTTTTTT,TRBV11-3,-,-,TRBJ2-2
CASARGRKYEQYF,TGTGCCAGCGCGCGGGGGCGTAAATACGAGCAGTACTTC,TRBV5-8,-,-,TRBJ2-7
CASRGDTDTQYF,TGTGCCAGCAGGGGGGACACAGATACGCAGTATTTT,TRBV27,-,-,TRBJ2-3
CASSEAGGNTIYF,TGTGCCAGCAGTGAAGCAGGAGGAAACACCATATATTTT,TRBV6-1,many,-,TRBJ1-3
CASSKTRGRMNMNTEAFF,TGTGCCAGCAGCAAAACCAGGGGCCGTATGAACATGAACACTGAAGCTTTCTTT,TRBV21-1,many,-,TRBJ1-1
CASSSEAAPRETQYF,TGTGCCAGCAGCTCCGAAGCAGCGCCGCGTGAGACCCAGTACTTC,TRBV11-2,few,-,TRBJ2-5
CASSVGTGLMNTEAFF,TGCGCCAGCAGCGTCGGGACAGGGCTCATGAACACTGAAGCTTTCTTT,TRBV5-1,-,TRBD1,TRBJ1-1
CSVTGSAANEQFF,TGCAGTGTGACCGGGTCCGCGGCCAATGAGCAGTTCTTC,TRBV29-1,few,-,TRBJ2-1
CASSGTNQETQYF,TGTGCCAGCTCAGGGACAAACCAAGAGACCCAGTACTTC,TRBV18,many,-,TRBJ2-5
CSVEDRSSYNEQFF,TGCAGCGTTGAAGATCGGTCCTCCTACAATGAGCAGTTCTTC,TRBV29-1,-,-,TRBJ2-1
CASSPGGNRATEAFF,TGTGCCAGCTCACCGGGGGGTAACAGAGCCACTGAAGCTTTCTTT,TRBV18,-,-,TRBJ1-1
CASSLTGTEGFGYTF,TGCGCCAGCAGCTTGACCGGGACGGAGGGTTTCGGCTACACCTTC,TRBV5-1,few,-,TRBJ1-2
CASSLEGQVRETQYF,TGTGCCAGCAGCTTGGAGGGCCAAGTCAGAGAGACCCAGTACTTC,TRBV7-2,few,-,TRBJ2-5